The 14 T cell receptor beta chains in this list originate from one sample, sequenced in a study of radiotherapy plus CTLA-4 blockade in lung cancer. The protocol was immunoSEQ multiplex PCR, while the TCRdb copy is restricted to in-frame clones and leaves out a portion. The sample has 35,000 to 40,000 clones, around 77% seen once. The specimen comprised peripheral blood, sampled from a patient treated with radiotherapy plus ipilimumab. The receptors were gathered from a human donor with non-small cell lung cancer who had stable disease on radiotherapy plus ipilimumab.

J is TRBJ2-7 and V is TRBV2; D is unclear. The germline gives CDR1 SNHLY, CDR2 FYNNEI. The CDR3 length is 13 residues. V was trimmed by 4 bases and J by 9 bases, leaving 16 bases between them. Here the CDR3 DNA reads TGTGCCAGCAGTGCGATCGGGTTTAGGTGGCAGTACTTC. Translation gives CASSAIGFRWQYF.

This clone was recorded only once. J is TRBJ2-7 and V is TRBV18, with 9 bases fitting TRBD2. The J segment lost 3 bases and the V segment lost 8 bases, leaving 5 bases of the junction unmatched. Looked up from germline, CDR1 is KGHSH and CDR2 is LQKENI. The CDR3 totals 13 residues. CDR3 amino acids: CASRVAGDYEQYF. DNA for the CDR3: TGTGCCAGCCGAGTAGCGGGAGACTACGAGCAGTACTTC.

The chain links TRBV4-2 to TRBJ2-1, with TRBD2 identical over 7 bases. V lost 2 bases and J lost 7; bases outside the gene matches: 8. The CDR3 totals 15 residues. Germline CDR1 and CDR2: LGHNA and YNFKEQ. The CDR3 DNA is TGTGCCAGCAGCCAAAAGCCCGGACTAGTAAATGAGCAGTTCTTC. This codes for CASSQKPGLVNEQFF.

V usage is TRBV11-3 and J usage is TRBJ2-3, with D possibly TRBD1 on 6 matching bases. Germline V gives CDR1 SGHNT, CDR2 YENEEA. V dropped 5 bases and J dropped 5 bases, with 17 bases sitting between them. This CDR3 comprises 15 residues. CDR3 amino acids: CASSQGSSALDTQYF. The CDR3 bases are TGTGCCAGCAGCCAGGGGTCTTCCGCGTTAGATACGCAGTATTTT.

The chain employs TRBV2 and TRBJ2-5; D not certain. V was cut by 5 bases and J by 2 bases, with 6 bases left in between. The germline V gene has CDR1 SNHLY and CDR2 FYNNEI. The CDR3 totals 12 residues. The CDR3 here is CASSLPQETQYF. DNA of the CDR3: TGTGCCAGCAGTCTTCCTCAAGAGACCCAGTACTTC.

V gene TRBV19 combines with J gene TRBJ2-4, with a tentative D call TRBD1 (6 bases). This CDR3 is built from 15 residues. Germline V gene lookup returns CDR1 LNHDA and CDR2 SQIVND (reference sequence). Trimming left V 8 bases short and J 3 bases short, with 17 bases between. The CDR3 coding sequence is TGTGCCAGTCTTGGGGGCCCCACAAGCAAAAACATTCAGTACTTC. It encodes CASLGGPTSKNIQYF.

V is TRBV4-3 and J is TRBJ2-1; 7 bases agree with TRBD2. V lost 1 base, J lost 8 bases, and 8 bases stayed unmatched. CDR3 length: 15 amino acids. Germline values: CDR1 LGHNA, CDR2 YSLEER. This CDR3 reads CASSQGWGGDDEQFF. In nucleotides, the CDR3 is TGCGCCAGCAGCCAAGGATGGGGGGGGGACGATGAGCAGTTCTTC.

The rearrangement links TRBV5-1 to TRBJ2-7, with D perhaps TRBD1 (5 bases). The CDR3 is 14 residues long. CDR1 SGHRS and CDR2 YFSETQ come from the germline V gene. V dropped 5 bases and J dropped 3 bases, with 15 bases sitting between them. The CDR3 sequence: CASSHAGLSYEQYF. CDR3 nucleotides: TGCGCCAGCAGTCACGCAGGGTTAAGCTACGAGCAGTACTTC.

The chain uses TRBV19 and TRBJ1-5; no firm D call. The V gene lost 4 bases and the J gene lost 5 bases, with 6 bases spanning the gap. CDR3 length: 12 amino acids. From germline, CDR1 is LNHDA and CDR2 SQIVND (reference sequence). The CDR3 here is CASSTLDQPQHF. DNA of the CDR3: TGTGCCAGTAGTACCTTAGATCAGCCCCAGCATTTT.

As for this clone: The junction departs from the called germline gene at one end, perhaps through a read error. The chain links TRBV7-7 to TRBJ1-1; D uncertain. This CDR3 is 10 amino acids long. Germline V gene data show CDR1 as SSHAT and CDR2 as FNYEAQ (reference sequence). In DNA, the CDR3 is TGCCGAAGCCTGAACACTGAAGCTTTCTTT. Its protein is CRSLNTEAFF.

This clone has a handful of counts. The rearrangement links TRBV5-6 to TRBJ1-2; D is undetermined. V was shortened by 3 bases and J by 0 bases, with 9 bases between the two germline ends. The CDR3 runs 14 residues. CDR1 and CDR2 (germline): SGHDT, YYEEEE. DNA for the CDR3: TGTGCCAGCAGCTCCCTAGGTTCTAACTATGGCTACACCTTC. Its protein is CASSSLGSNYGYTF.

This clone appeared a single time. V usage is TRBV19 and J usage is TRBJ1-2; D uncertain. Germline V CDR1 and CDR2: LNHDA, SQIVND (reference sequence). CDR3 length: 13 amino acids. V lost 9 bases and J lost 4, with 15 bases in between. The chain's CDR3 is CASSQGGTYGYTF. CDR3 coding DNA: TGTGCCAGCTCCCAAGGAGGTACCTATGGCTACACCTTC.

About this clone: The junction departs from the called germline gene at one end, perhaps through a read error. The chain recombines TRBV7-2 with TRBJ2-2, with D possibly matching TRBD2 (7 bases). This CDR3 has 16 residues. Germline V gives CDR1 SGHTA, CDR2 FQGNSA. The CDR3 protein is CASSPSGGANPGELFF. CDR3 bases: TGTGCCAGCAGCCCGAGTGGGGGGGCGAACCCCGGGGAGCTGTTTTTT.

The chain recombines TRBV6-6 with TRBJ1-2; no reliable D call. Germline V lookup: CDR1 MNHNY, CDR2 SVGAGI (reference sequence). The CDR3 is 15 amino acids. Trimming removed 0 bases at V and 5 bases at J, with 13 bases between. In DNA form, the CDR3 reads TGTGCCAGCAGTTACTCCCTTTGGTCAGAATATGGCTACACCTTC. Its translation is CASSYSLWSEYGYTF.